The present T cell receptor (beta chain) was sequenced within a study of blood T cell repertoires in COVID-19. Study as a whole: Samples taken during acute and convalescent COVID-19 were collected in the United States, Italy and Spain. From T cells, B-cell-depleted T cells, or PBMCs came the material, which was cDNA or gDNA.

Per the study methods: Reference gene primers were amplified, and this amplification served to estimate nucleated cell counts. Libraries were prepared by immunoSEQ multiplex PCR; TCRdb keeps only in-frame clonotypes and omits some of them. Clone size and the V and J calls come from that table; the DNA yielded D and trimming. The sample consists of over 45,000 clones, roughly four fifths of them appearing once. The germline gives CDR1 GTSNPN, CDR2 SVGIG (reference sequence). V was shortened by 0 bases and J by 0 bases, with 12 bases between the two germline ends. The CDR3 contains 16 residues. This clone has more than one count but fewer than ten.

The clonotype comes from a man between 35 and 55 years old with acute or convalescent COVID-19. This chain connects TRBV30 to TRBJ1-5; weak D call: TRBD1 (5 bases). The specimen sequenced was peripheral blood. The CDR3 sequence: CAWSVRWQGSNQPQHF. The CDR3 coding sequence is TGTGCCTGGAGTGTACGGTGGCAGGGTAGCAATCAGCCCCAGCATTTT.